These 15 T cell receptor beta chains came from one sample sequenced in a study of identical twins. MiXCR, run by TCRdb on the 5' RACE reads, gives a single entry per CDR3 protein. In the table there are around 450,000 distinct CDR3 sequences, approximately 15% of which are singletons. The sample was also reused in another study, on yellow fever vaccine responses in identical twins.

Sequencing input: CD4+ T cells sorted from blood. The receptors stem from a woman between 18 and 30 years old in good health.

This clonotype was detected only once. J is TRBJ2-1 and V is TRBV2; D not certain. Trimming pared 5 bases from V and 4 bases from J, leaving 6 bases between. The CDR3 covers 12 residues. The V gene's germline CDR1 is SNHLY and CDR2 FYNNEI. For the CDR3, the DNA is TGTGCCAGCAGTAAGGTTTACAATGAGCAGTTCTTC. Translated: CASSKVYNEQFF.

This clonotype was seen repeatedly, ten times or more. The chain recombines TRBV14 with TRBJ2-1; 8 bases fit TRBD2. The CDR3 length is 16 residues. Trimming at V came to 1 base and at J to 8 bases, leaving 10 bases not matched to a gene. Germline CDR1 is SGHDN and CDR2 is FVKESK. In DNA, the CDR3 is TGTGCCAGCAGCCAAGGTTGGTTAGCGGGAATACATGAGCAGTTCTTC. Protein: CASSQGWLAGIHEQFF.

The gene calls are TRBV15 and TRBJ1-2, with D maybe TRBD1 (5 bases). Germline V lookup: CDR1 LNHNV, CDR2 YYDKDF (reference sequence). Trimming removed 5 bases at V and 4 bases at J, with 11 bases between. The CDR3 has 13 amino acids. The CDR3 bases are TGTGCCACCAGCGTAGAACAGGCCTATGGCTACACCTTC. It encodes CATSVEQAYGYTF.

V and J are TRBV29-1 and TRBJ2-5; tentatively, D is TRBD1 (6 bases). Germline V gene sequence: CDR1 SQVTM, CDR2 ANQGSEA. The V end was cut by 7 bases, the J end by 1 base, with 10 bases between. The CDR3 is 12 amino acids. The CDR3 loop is CSDTRGQETQYF. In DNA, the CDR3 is TGCAGCGACACCAGGGGCCAAGAGACCCAGTACTTC.

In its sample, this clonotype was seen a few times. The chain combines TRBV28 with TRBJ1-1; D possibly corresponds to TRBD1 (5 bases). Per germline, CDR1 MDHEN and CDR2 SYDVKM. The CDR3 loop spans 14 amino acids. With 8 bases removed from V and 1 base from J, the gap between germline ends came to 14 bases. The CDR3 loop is CASPGAGQNTEAFF. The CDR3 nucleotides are TGTGCCAGCCCTGGGGCAGGGCAGAACACTGAAGCTTTCTTT.

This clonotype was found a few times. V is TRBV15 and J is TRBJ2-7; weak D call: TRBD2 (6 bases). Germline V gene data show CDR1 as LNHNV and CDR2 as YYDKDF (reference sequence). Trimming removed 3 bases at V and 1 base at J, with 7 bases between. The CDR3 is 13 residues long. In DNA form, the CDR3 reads TGTGCCACCAGCAGGGGACTTTCCTACGAGCAGTACTTC. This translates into CATSRGLSYEQYF.

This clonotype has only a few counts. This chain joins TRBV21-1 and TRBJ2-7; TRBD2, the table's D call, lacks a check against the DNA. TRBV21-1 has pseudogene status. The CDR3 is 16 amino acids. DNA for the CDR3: TGTGCCAGCAGCAGACCGACGGAGGGGGGCTCCTACGAGCAGTACTTC. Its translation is CASSRPTEGGSYEQYF.

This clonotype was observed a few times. The CDR3 spells CASSLSATRKSYEQYF. CDR3 in DNA: TGTGCCAGCAGCTTGTCAGCTACGAGAAAATCCTACGAGCAGTACTTC. The chain recombines TRBV5-6 with TRBJ2-7; D remains unclear. CDR3 length: 16 amino acids. Germline values: CDR1 SGHDT, CDR2 YYEEEE. Trimming shortened V by 1 base and J by 1 base, and 15 bases separated the two germline ends.

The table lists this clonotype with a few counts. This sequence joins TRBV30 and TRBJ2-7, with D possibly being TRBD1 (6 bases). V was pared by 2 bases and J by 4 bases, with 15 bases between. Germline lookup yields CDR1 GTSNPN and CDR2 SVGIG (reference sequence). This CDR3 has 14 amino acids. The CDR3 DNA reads TGTGCCTGGAGTCGGAGTAGGGGGACATACGAGCAGTACTTC. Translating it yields CAWSRSRGTYEQYF.

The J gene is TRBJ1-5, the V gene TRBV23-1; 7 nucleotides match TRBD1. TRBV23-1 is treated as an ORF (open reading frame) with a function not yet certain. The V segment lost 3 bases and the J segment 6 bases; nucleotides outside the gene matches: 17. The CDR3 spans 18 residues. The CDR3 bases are TGCGCCAGCAGTCAGTTCAAGGACAGGATCCACATAGGTCAGCCCCAGCATTTT. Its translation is CASSQFKDRIHIGQPQHF.

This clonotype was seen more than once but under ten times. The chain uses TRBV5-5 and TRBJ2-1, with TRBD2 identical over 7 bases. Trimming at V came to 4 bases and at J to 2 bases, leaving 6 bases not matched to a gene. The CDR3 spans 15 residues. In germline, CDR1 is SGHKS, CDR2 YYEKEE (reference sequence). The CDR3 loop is CASSRDYLTYNEQFF. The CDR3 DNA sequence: TGTGCCAGCAGCCGGGACTACCTAACCTACAATGAGCAGTTCTTC.

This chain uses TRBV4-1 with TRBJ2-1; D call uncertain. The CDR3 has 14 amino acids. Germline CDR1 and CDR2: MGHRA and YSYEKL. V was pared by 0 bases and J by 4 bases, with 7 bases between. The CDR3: CASSQEYYYNEQFF. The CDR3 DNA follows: TGCGCCAGCAGCCAAGAATACTATTACAATGAGCAGTTCTTC.

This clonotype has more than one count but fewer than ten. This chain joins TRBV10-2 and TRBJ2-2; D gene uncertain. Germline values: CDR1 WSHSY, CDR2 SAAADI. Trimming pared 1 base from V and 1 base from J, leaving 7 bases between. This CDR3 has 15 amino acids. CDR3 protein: CASSELGLNTGELFF. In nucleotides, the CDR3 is TGCGCCAGCAGTGAGTTGGGGTTGAACACCGGGGAGCTGTTTTTT.

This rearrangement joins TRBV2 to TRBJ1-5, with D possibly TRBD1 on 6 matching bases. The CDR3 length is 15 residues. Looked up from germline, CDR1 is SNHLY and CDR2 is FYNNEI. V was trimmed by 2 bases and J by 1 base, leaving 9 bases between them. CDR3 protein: CASSEQGFSNQPQHF. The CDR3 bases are TGTGCCAGCAGTGAACAGGGGTTCAGCAATCAGCCCCAGCATTTT.

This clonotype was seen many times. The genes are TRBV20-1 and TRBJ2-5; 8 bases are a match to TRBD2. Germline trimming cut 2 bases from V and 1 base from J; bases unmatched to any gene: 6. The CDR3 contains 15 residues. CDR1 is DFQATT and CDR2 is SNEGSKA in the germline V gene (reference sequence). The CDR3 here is CSARSGGGRQETQYF. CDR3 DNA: TGCAGTGCTAGATCGGGGGGGGGTCGCCAAGAGACCCAGTACTTC.